A single sample gave rise to the 21 T cell receptor beta chains below, sequenced in a study of T cell repertoires in cytomegalovirus infection. TCRdb called the reads again in MiXCR, with one record for every CDR3 protein. The table has roughly 800,000 distinct CDR3 sequences, roughly 29% seen once. The antigens of these receptors remain unknown. The sequencing here drew on cultured CD8+ T cells from PBMCs, taken from culture after CMV antigen stimulation. The receptor source for this set is a human donor in good health (CMV status not recorded). Some clones in this sample may be carry-over from other donors' samples.

This clonotype has at least ten counts. The chain is built from TRBV11-2 and TRBJ1-1, with a possible D match to TRBD1 (5 bases). The germline CDR1 and CDR2 sequences are SGHAT and FQNNGV. Deletions cut 2 bases from V and 0 bases from J, with 16 bases between. The CDR3 loop spans 17 amino acids. The CDR3 loop is CASSLWDYQRVNTEAFF. DNA of the CDR3: TGTGCCAGCAGCTTATGGGACTACCAGCGGGTGAACACTGAAGCTTTCTTT.

The V call is TRBV7-9, the J call TRBJ2-1, with D perhaps matching TRBD1 (5 bases). Germline loops: CDR1 SEHNR, CDR2 FQNEAQ (reference sequence). With 7 bases removed from V and 2 bases from J, the gap between germline ends came to 12 bases. CDR3 size: 14 residues. The CDR3 DNA reads as TGTGCCAGCACCGGGTCAGGGACCTACAATGAGCAGTTCTTC. It is translated as CASTGSGTYNEQFF. The entire variable domain, with the rest obtained from reference TRBV7-9 and TRBJ2-1, is as follows: DTGVSQNPRHKITKRGQNVTFRCDPISEHNRLYWYRQTLGQGPEFLTYFQNEAQLEKSRLLSDRFSAERPKGSFSTLEIQRTEQGDSAMYLCASTGSGTYNEQFFGPGTRLTVL.

This sequence joins TRBV7-2 and TRBJ2-7; D possibly corresponds to TRBD1 (6 bases). There are 15 residues in the CDR3. Trimming cost V 5 bases and J 3 bases, with 17 bases left between them. The germline V gene has CDR1 SGHTA and CDR2 FQGNSA. The CDR3 DNA reads as TGTGCCAGCAGCCCGGAAACAGGGATTCTCTACGAGCAGTACGTC. It translates to CASSPETGILYEQYV.

This clonotype was recorded a few times. This chain connects TRBV4-1 to TRBJ2-2; D might be TRBD1 (5 bases). Germline CDR1 reads MGHRA; CDR2 reads YSYEKL. CDR3 length: 16 amino acids. The V gene lost 0 bases and the J gene lost 5 bases, with 13 bases spanning the gap. This chain's CDR3 is CASSQEFAAGTGELFF. The CDR3 DNA is TGCGCCAGCAGCCAAGAGTTCGCTGCAGGGACCGGGGAGCTGTTTTTT.

CDR3 coding DNA: TGCAGCGTTGGGGGGGAGCATGGCTACACCTTC. Its translation: CSVGGEHGYTF. The chain joins TRBV29-1 to TRBJ1-2, with D tentatively TRBD1 (5 bases). CDR3 size: 11 residues. V lost 4 bases and J 6 bases, leaving 9 bases between the germline ends. Germline-derived CDR1 and CDR2 are SQVTM and ANQGSEA.

At least ten counts were recorded for this clonotype. The V gene is TRBV27, the J gene TRBJ2-1; a possible D gene is TRBD2 (5 bases). Germline V gene lookup returns CDR1 MNHEY and CDR2 SMNVEV (reference sequence). The CDR3 contains 15 residues. The V and J ends lost 8 bases and 6 bases respectively, with 20 bases between them. This chain's CDR3 is CASCGPPDGGNEQFF. CDR3 nucleotide sequence: TGTGCCAGCTGCGGACCTCCCGATGGAGGCAATGAGCAGTTCTTC.

In its sample, this clonotype was seen many times. This chain joins TRBV12-3 or TRBV12-4 and TRBJ2-5; the match to TRBD2 covers 12 bases. Trimming cost V 6 bases and J 3 bases; bases outside gene matches: 5. This CDR3 is 15 amino acids long. CDR3 residues: CASRAPSGGEETQYF. CDR3 nucleotide sequence: TGTGCCAGCAGGGCCCCTAGCGGGGGGGAAGAGACCCAGTACTTC.

V gene TRBV6-5 combines with J gene TRBJ2-1; no firm D call. The CDR3 runs to 13 residues. V was clipped by 6 bases and J by 4 bases, with 10 bases between them. The V gene's germline CDR1 is MNHEY and CDR2 SVGAGI. In nucleotides, the CDR3 is TGTGCCAGCAGATCTGACACTTACAATGAGCAGTTCTTC. It codes for CASRSDTYNEQFF.

V usage is TRBV5-5 and J usage is TRBJ2-2, with unresolved D. This CDR3 has 17 amino acids. Trimming pared 0 bases from V and 1 base from J, leaving 13 bases between. Germline lookup yields CDR1 SGHKS and CDR2 YYEKEE (reference sequence). This chain's CDR3 is CASSLVPWTVNTGELFF. As DNA, the CDR3 is TGTGCCAGCAGCTTGGTTCCTTGGACGGTGAACACCGGGGAGCTGTTTTTT.

This sequence joins TRBV19 and TRBJ1-1; D unresolved. This CDR3 spans 14 amino acids. Looked up from germline, CDR1 is LNHDA and CDR2 is SQIVND (reference sequence). The V and J ends lost 5 bases and 3 bases respectively, with 13 bases between them. CDR3 amino acids: CASSPRGGYTEAFF. The CDR3 nucleotides are TGTGCCAGTAGTCCCCGAGGAGGGTACACTGAAGCTTTCTTT.

The V and J genes are TRBV6-1 and TRBJ2-7; 11 nucleotides match TRBD1. The V gene end was trimmed by 4 bases and the J gene end by 3 bases; junction bases not matched to a gene: 5. The CDR3 loop spans 15 amino acids. Per germline, CDR1 MNHNS and CDR2 SASEGT. The DNA for the CDR3 is TGTGCCAGCAGTGGGGGGGACAGGGGGTTCTACGAGCAGTACGTC. This gives the protein CASSGGDRGFYEQYV.

This clonotype was found many times. The chain has TRBV7-2 and TRBJ1-6, with D tentatively TRBD1 (5 bases). From germline, CDR1 is SGHTA and CDR2 FQGNSA. The CDR3 is 16 residues long. V lost 5 bases and J 8 bases, leaving 19 bases between the germline ends. CDR3 DNA sequence: TGTGCCAGCAGCACAGGCCGAGGGGTGCGCTATTCACCCCTCCACTTT. Its protein product is CASSTGRGVRYSPLHF.

V usage is TRBV29-1 and J usage is TRBJ2-2; TRBD1 matches at 7 bases. The germline V gene has CDR1 SQVTM and CDR2 ANQGSEA. J gave up 5 bases and V 4 bases, and 4 bases lay outside the gene matches. This CDR3 has 13 residues. CDR3 amino acids: CSVGQGVTGELFF. Here the CDR3 DNA reads TGCAGCGTTGGACAGGGAGTGACCGGGGAGCTGTTTTTT.

The J gene is TRBJ2-7, the V gene TRBV6-1; the match to TRBD1 covers 8 bases. J gave up 0 bases and V 0 bases, and 10 bases lay outside the gene matches. CDR1 MNHNS and CDR2 SASEGT come from the germline V gene. The CDR3 totals 18 residues. The CDR3 reads CASSEALSGTGASYEQYV. The DNA of the CDR3 is TGTGCCAGCAGTGAAGCTCTATCCGGGACAGGAGCCTCCTACGAGCAGTACGTC.

J is TRBJ1-2 and V is TRBV4-1, with 7 positions matching TRBD1. V lost 0 bases to trimming and J lost 4 bases; unmatched junction nucleotides: 11. The CDR3 has 17 amino acids. Looked up from germline, CDR1 is MGHRA and CDR2 is YSYEKL. CDR3 loop: CASSQEWLAGGSYGYTF. In DNA form, the CDR3 reads TGCGCCAGCAGCCAAGAATGGCTGGCAGGGGGTAGCTATGGCTACACCTTC.

This clonotype has more than one count but fewer than ten. The chain combines TRBV6-1 with TRBJ2-5, with TRBD1 matching over 10 bases. CDR1 MNHNS and CDR2 SASEGT come from the germline V gene. The junction had 4 bases not matched to a gene; V was cut back by 7 bases and J by 2 bases. CDR3 length: 14 residues. CDR3 nucleotides: TGTGCCAGCACGGACAGGGGGTTTCAAGAGACCCAGTACTTC. This translates into CASTDRGFQETQYF.

The table lists this clonotype with a few counts. This chain joins TRBV7-9 and TRBJ1-2; TRBD1 aligns across 10 bases. This CDR3 region has 17 residues. Trimming cost V 6 bases and J 2 bases; bases outside gene matches: 12. Germline loops: CDR1 SEHNR, CDR2 FQNEAQ (reference sequence). This CDR3 is CASRTAVSGQGNYGYTF. The CDR3 DNA is TGTGCCAGCAGAACGGCGGTATCGGGACAGGGGAACTATGGCTACACCTTC.

This clonotype has more than one count but fewer than ten. The chain is built from TRBV2 and TRBJ2-2, with 7 positions matching TRBD2. Germline V CDR1 and CDR2: SNHLY, FYNNEI. The CDR3 is 16 residues long. Trimming removed 2 bases from V and 0 bases from J; junction bases left unmatched: 3. The CDR3 DNA reads as TGTGCCAGCAGTGAAAGCCTAGCGGCGAACACCGGGGAGCTGTTTTTT. Protein: CASSESLAANTGELFF.

The chain employs TRBV12-3 or TRBV12-4 and TRBJ2-7; tentative D call: TRBD2 (6 bases). Trimming took off 5 bases at V and 5 bases at J, with 19 bases between the two ends. CDR3 length equals 15 residues. The CDR3 coding sequence is TGTGCCAGCAGTCCACCGGGGGTGGGGGAACACGAGCAGTACGTC. This encodes CASSPPGVGEHEQYV.

V is TRBV19 and J is TRBJ1-5; no reliable D call. CDR3 length: 15 residues. The V end was cut by 1 base, the J end by 2 bases, with 9 bases between. CDR1 LNHDA and CDR2 SQIVND come from the germline V gene (reference sequence). Here the CDR3 reads CASSIGGVGNQPQHF. CDR3 bases: TGTGCCAGTAGTATAGGTGGGGTTGGCAATCAGCCCCAGCATTTT.

This clonotype was recorded many times. V and J are TRBV7-6 and TRBJ2-1; TRBD2 aligns across 8 bases. J was trimmed by 6 bases and V by 8 bases; bases with no gene match: 12. The CDR3 loop spans 15 amino acids. Germline V CDR1 and CDR2: SGHVS, FNYEAQ. The CDR3 region is CASSYPAGGPNEQFF. CDR3 in DNA: TGTGCCAGCTCCTATCCTGCGGGGGGCCCCAATGAGCAGTTCTTC. Complete variable domain (other parts from reference TRBV7-6 and TRBJ2-1): GAGVSQSPRYKVTKRGQDVALRCDPISGHVSLYWYRQALGQGPEFLTYFNYEAQQDKSGLPNDRFSAERPEGSISTLTIQRTEQRDSAMYRCASSYPAGGPNEQFFGPGTRLTVL.